Listed here are 8 T cell receptor beta chains from one sample, sequenced in a study of blood T cell repertoires in COVID-19. Some clones are missing from TCRdb's copy, which holds only in-frame ones; the method was immunoSEQ multiplex PCR. The sample lists hundreds of thousands of clones, 83% occurring once. Sequencing used peripheral blood. The receptors derive from a woman aged 25 to 39 with COVID-19, enrolled during active disease.

This sequence joins TRBV4-3 and TRBJ2-7; 9 bases align to TRBD2. The CDR3 is 17 amino acids. The V segment lost 4 bases and the J segment 1 base; nucleotides outside the gene matches: 11. Looked up from germline, CDR1 is LGHNA and CDR2 is YSLEER. The CDR3 DNA follows: TGCGCCAGCAGCCGATCCTTAGGCGGGGGGGATTCCTACGAGCAGTACTTC. Protein sequence: CASSRSLGGGDSYEQYF.

This clone was counted at least ten times. The rearrangement links TRBV6-4 to TRBJ2-2; no firm D call. Germline loops: CDR1 MRHNA, CDR2 SNTAGT. The CDR3 sequence is 13 residues long. V was pared by 2 bases and J by 3 bases, with 4 bases between. CDR3 bases: TGTGCCAGCAGTGACCGGGACACCGGGGAGCTGTTTTTT. Protein product: CASSDRDTGELFF.

The CDR3 here is CASARTMNTEAFF. The CDR3 DNA is TGTGCCAGCGCCCGGACAATGAACACTGAAGCTTTCTTT. The V and J genes are TRBV6-5 and TRBJ1-1, with D possibly being TRBD1 (5 bases). CDR1 and CDR2 (germline): MNHEY, SVGAGI. Trimming removed 8 bases at V and 0 bases at J, with 10 bases between. The CDR3 loop spans 13 amino acids.

The chain recombines TRBV30 with TRBJ2-3; 10 nucleotides match TRBD2. J was trimmed by 2 bases and V by 3 bases; bases with no gene match: 5. Germline CDR1 reads GTSNPN; CDR2 reads SVGIG (reference sequence). The CDR3 spans 15 residues. The CDR3 bases are TGTGCCTGGAGGTCTACTAGCGGGGTCACAGATACGCAGTATTTT. Translated: CAWRSTSGVTDTQYF. Full variable domain (remainder filled in from reference TRBV30 and TRBJ2-3): SQTIHQWPATLVQPVGSPLSLECTVEGTSNPNLYWYRQAAGRGLQLLFYSVGIGQISSEVPQNLSASRPQDRQFILSSKKLLLSDSGFYLCAWRSTSGVTDTQYFGPGTRLTVL.

This clone was recorded many times. This chain uses TRBV6-2 or TRBV6-3 with TRBJ2-7; the D gene is possibly TRBD1 (5 bases). Per germline, CDR1 MNHEY and CDR2 SVGEGT. The CDR3 contains 13 residues. Trimming removed 5 bases at V and 5 bases at J, with 13 bases between. The CDR3 bases are TGTGCCAGCAGTAGAGACAGCGTCAACGAGCAGTACTTC. Translating it yields CASSRDSVNEQYF.

The sample holds many counts of this clone. V is TRBV19 and J is TRBJ1-3, with 11 bases identical to TRBD1. V shed 9 bases and J 3 bases; nucleotides not matched to a gene: 7. The CDR3 is 15 amino acids. Germline values: CDR1 LNHDA, CDR2 SQIVND (reference sequence). CDR3 coding DNA: TGTGCCAGCGACCCCGGGACAGGGGGTGGAAACACCATATATTTT. Amino acid sequence: CASDPGTGGGNTIYF.

The chain is built from TRBV12-5 and TRBJ2-5, with 9 bases fitting TRBD1. Trimming took 4 bases from V and 3 from J; bases not matched to a gene: 6. CDR1 is LGHNT, CDR2 FRNRAP, per germline. The CDR3 sequence is 15 residues long. The CDR3 coding sequence is TGTGCTAGTGGTTCGACAGGGGGGGGCGAAGAGACCCAGTACTTC. As protein: CASGSTGGGEETQYF. Drawing the rest from reference TRBV12-5 and TRBJ2-5, the complete variable domain is DARVTQTPRHKVTEMGQEVTMRCQPILGHNTVFWYRQTMMQGLELLAYFRNRAPLDDSGMPKDRFSAEMPDATLATLKIQPSEPRDSAVYFCASGSTGGGEETQYFGPGTRLLVL.

The J gene is TRBJ2-5, the V gene TRBV5-6; TRBD1 aligns across 10 bases. Trimming removed 4 bases from V and 5 bases from J; junction bases left unmatched: 2. The germline gives CDR1 SGHDT, CDR2 YYEEEE. This CDR3 has 13 amino acids. For the CDR3, the DNA is TGTGCCAGCAGCCGGGACAGGGGTGAGACCCAGTACTTC. Translation: CASSRDRGETQYF.